The TCR beta chain described here comes from a study of cytomegalovirus exposure and HLA in healthy donors. Overall study: HLA-typed donors were the source of 90 million or so unique TCRs, which an early data release held.

Germline-derived CDR1 and CDR2 are SNHLY and FYNNEI. V shed 7 bases and J 4 bases; nucleotides not matched to a gene: 13. CDR3 length: 16 residues. PCR employed 60 Vbeta and 13 Jbeta primers. Under the authors' procedure: A follow-up analysis tallied about 80 million unique TCR beta chains, roughly 11 million shared. Sequenced by immunoSEQ multiplex PCR; TCRdb stores in-frame clones only, minus some. The V and J calls and clone size were taken over from that table, and D and trimming were inferred from the DNA. This sample carries roughly 110,000 clones, roughly 80% of them seen once, and the ten largest clones take 2% to 3%.

V usage is TRBV2 and J usage is TRBJ2-5, with 9 bases identical to TRBD2. The receptor's source is a man aged 35 to 55 in good health and CMV-seronegative. Sequenced: PBMCs. DNA for the CDR3: TGTGCCAGCACCCAGGAGGAGGCGGGGGGGCTAGAGACCCAGTACTTC. Its translation: CASTQEEAGGLETQYF.